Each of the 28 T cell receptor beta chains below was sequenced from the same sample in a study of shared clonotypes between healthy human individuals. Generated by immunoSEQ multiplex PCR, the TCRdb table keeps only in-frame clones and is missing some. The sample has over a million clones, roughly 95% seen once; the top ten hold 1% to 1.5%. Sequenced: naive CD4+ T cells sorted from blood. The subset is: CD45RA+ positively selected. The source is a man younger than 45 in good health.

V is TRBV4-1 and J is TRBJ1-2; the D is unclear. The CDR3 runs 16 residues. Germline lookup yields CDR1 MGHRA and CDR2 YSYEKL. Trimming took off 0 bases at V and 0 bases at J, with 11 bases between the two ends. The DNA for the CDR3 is TGCGCCAGCAGCCAAGATAAGGATGGAGCTAACTATGGCTACACCTTC. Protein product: CASSQDKDGANYGYTF.

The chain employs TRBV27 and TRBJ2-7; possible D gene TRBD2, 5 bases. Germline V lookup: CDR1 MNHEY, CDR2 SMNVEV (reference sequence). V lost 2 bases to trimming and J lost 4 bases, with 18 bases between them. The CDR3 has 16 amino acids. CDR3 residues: CASSLRDSHKVYEQYF. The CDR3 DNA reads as TGTGCCAGCAGTTTACGGGATTCACATAAGGTTTACGAGCAGTACTTC.

The CDR3 loop is CASSLIGDHGYTF. DNA of the CDR3: TGTGCCAGCAGCTTAATCGGCGACCATGGCTACACCTTC. V is TRBV7-2 and J is TRBJ1-2; D ambiguous. CDR1 is SGHTA and CDR2 is FQGNSA in the germline V gene. Deletions cut 2 bases from V and 6 bases from J, with 10 bases between. The CDR3 runs 13 residues. The variable domain in full, completed from reference TRBV7-2 and TRBJ1-2, reads GAGVSQSPSNKVTEKGKDVELRCDPISGHTALYWYRQSLGQGLEFLIYFQGNSAPDKSGLPSDRFSAERTGGSVSTLTIQRTQQEDSAVYLCASSLIGDHGYTFGSGTRLTVV.

The CDR3 spells CASSQIAGLKETQYF. The CDR3, as DNA: TGTGCCAGCAGCCAGATTGCAGGGCTCAAAGAGACCCAGTACTTC. This chain joins TRBV14 and TRBJ2-5; the D gene is possibly TRBD1 (5 bases). Germline V CDR1 and CDR2: SGHDN, FVKESK. The CDR3 length is 15 residues. V was cut by 3 bases and J by 3 bases, with 14 bases left in between. The entire variable domain, with the rest obtained from reference TRBV14 and TRBJ2-5, is as follows: EAGVTQFPSHSVIEKGQTVTLRCDPISGHDNLYWYRRVMGKEIKFLLHFVKESKQDESGMPNNRFLAERTGGTYSTLKVQPAELEDSGVYFCASSQIAGLKETQYFGPGTRLLVL.

CDR3 nucleotide sequence: TGTGCCAGTAGTGTTGGGTCTGGGGCCAACGTCCTGACTTTC. Protein: CASSVGSGANVLTF. V usage is TRBV19 and J usage is TRBJ2-6; the D is unclear. The V end lost 5 bases, the J end lost 1 base, and 6 bases lay between the germline ends. The germline CDR1 and CDR2 sequences are LNHDA and SQIVND (reference sequence). The CDR3 contains 14 residues.

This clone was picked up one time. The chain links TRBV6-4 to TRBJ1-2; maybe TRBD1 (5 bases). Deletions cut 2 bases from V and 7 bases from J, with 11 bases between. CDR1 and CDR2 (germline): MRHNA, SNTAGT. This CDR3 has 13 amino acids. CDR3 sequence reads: CASSDPGTGGYTF. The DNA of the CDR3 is TGTGCCAGCAGTGACCCCGGGACGGGTGGCTACACCTTC.

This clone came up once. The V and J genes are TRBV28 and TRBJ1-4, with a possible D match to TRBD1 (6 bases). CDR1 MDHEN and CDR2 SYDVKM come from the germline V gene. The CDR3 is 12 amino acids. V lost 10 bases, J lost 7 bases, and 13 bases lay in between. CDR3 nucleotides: TGTGCCACCGGGGGCCCGGGTGAAAAACTGTTTTTT. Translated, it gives CATGGPGEKLFF.

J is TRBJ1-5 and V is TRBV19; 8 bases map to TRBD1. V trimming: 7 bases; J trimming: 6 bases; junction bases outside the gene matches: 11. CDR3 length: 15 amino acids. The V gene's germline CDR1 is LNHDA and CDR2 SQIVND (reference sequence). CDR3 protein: CASIQTGAGIQPQHF. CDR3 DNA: TGTGCCAGTATCCAGACAGGGGCCGGGATTCAGCCCCAGCATTTT.

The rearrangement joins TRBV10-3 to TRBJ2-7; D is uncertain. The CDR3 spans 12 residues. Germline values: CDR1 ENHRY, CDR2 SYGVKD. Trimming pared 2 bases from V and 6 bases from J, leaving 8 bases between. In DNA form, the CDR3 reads TGTGCCATCAGTGAGCCTTTCTCCGAGCAGTACTTC. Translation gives CAISEPFSEQYF.

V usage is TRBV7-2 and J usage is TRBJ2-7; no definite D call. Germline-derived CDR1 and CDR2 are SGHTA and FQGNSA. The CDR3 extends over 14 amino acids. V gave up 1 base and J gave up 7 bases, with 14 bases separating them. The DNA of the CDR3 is TGTGCCAGCAGCTTAGTTAACGTCTTGGTAGAGCAGTACTTC. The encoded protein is CASSLVNVLVEQYF. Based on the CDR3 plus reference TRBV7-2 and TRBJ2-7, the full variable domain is GAGVSQSPSNKVTEKGKDVELRCDPISGHTALYWYRQSLGQGLEFLIYFQGNSAPDKSGLPSDRFSAERTGGSVSTLTIQRTQQEDSAVYLCASSLVNVLVEQYFGPGTRLTVT.

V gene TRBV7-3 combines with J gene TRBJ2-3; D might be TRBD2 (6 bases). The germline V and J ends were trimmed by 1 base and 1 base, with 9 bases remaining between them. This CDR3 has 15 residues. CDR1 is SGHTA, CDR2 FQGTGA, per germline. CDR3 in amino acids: CASSLMASGTDTQYF. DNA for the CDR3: TGTGCCAGCAGCTTAATGGCTAGCGGCACAGATACGCAGTATTTT.

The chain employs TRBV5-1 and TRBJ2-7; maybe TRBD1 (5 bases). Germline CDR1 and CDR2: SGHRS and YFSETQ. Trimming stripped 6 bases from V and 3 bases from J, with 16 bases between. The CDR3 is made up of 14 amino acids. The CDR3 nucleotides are TGCGCCAGCAAATTCGGAGACAGTTACTACGAGCAGTACTTC. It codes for CASKFGDSYYEQYF.

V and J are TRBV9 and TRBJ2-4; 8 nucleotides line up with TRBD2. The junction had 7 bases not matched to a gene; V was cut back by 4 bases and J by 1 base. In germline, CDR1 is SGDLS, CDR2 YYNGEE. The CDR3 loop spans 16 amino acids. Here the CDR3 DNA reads TGTGCCAGCAGCCAGGGACTAGTTGGGGCCAAAAACATTCAGTACTTC. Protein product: CASSQGLVGAKNIQYF.

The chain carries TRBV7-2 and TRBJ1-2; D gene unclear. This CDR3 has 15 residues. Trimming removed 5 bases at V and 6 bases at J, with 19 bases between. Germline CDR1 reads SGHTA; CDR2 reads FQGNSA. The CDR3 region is CASSARPQTINGYTF. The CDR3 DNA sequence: TGTGCCAGCAGCGCCCGCCCCCAGACAATCAATGGCTACACCTTC.

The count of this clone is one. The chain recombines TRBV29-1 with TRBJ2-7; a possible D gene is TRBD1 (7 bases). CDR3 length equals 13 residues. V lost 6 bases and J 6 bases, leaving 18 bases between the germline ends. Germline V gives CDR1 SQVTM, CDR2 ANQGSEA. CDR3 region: CSVLQGRLGEQYF. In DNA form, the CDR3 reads TGCAGCGTCCTACAGGGGAGGCTTGGCGAGCAGTACTTC.

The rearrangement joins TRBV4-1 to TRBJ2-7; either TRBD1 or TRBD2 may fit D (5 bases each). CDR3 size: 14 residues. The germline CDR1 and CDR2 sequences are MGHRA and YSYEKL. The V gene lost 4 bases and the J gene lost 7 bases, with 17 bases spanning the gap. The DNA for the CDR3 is TGCGCCAGCAGCCCCCAGGGACGGCCCCTGGAGCAGTACTTC. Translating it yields CASSPQGRPLEQYF.

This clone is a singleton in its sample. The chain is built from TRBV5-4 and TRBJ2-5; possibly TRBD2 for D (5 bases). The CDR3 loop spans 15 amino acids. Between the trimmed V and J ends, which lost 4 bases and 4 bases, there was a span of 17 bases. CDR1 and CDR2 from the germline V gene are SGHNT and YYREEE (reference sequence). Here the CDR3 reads CASSPGSGRRETQYF. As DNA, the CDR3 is TGTGCCAGCAGCCCGGGGTCGGGGAGACGAGAGACCCAGTACTTC.

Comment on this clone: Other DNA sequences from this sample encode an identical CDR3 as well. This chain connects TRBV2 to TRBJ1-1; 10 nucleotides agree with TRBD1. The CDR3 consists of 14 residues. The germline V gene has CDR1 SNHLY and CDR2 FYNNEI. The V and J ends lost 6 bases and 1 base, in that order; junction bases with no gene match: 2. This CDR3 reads CASSRDRGNTEAFF. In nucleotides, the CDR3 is TGTGCCAGCAGCCGGGACAGGGGGAACACTGAAGCTTTCTTT. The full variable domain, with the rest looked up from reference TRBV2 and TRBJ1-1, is EPEVTQTPSHQVTQMGQEVILRCVPISNHLYFYWYRQILGQKVEFLVSFYNNEISEKSEIFDDQFSVERPDGSNFTLKIRSTKLEDSAMYFCASSRDRGNTEAFFGQGTRLTVV.

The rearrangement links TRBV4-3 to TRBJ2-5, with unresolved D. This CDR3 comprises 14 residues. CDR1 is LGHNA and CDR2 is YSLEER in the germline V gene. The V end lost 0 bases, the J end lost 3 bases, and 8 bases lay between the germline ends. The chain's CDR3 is CASSQDRPEETQYF. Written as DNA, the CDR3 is TGCGCCAGCAGCCAAGATCGACCAGAAGAGACCCAGTACTTC.

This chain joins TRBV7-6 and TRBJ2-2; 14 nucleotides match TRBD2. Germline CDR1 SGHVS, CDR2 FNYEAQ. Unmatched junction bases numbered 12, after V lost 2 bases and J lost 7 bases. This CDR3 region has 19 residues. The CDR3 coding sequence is TGTGCCAGCAGCTTAACTGGGACTAGCGGGAGATTTGGTAGCGGGGAGCTGTTTTTT. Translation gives CASSLTGTSGRFGSGELFF.

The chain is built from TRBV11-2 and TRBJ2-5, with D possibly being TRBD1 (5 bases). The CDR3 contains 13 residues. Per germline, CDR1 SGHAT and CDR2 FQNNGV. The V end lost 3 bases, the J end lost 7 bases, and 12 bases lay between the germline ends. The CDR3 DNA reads TGTGCCAGCAGCTTGGGGCCGCCAGGGACCCAGTACTTC. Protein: CASSLGPPGTQYF.

CDR3 in amino acids: CASSPTAGGPRDEQYF. The CDR3 bases are TGTGCCAGCAGTCCCACGGCGGGAGGGCCTAGGGACGAGCAGTACTTC. The chain recombines TRBV28 with TRBJ2-7; TRBD2 aligns across 9 bases. The V segment lost 5 bases and the J segment 5 bases; nucleotides outside the gene matches: 13. The germline CDR1 and CDR2 sequences are MDHEN and SYDVKM. There are 16 residues in the CDR3.

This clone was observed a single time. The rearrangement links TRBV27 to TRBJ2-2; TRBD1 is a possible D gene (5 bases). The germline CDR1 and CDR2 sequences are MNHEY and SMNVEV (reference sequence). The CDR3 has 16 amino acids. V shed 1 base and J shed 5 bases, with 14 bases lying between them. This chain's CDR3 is CASSLFGAFGTGELFF. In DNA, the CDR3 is TGTGCCAGCAGTTTATTTGGGGCGTTCGGGACCGGGGAGCTGTTTTTT.

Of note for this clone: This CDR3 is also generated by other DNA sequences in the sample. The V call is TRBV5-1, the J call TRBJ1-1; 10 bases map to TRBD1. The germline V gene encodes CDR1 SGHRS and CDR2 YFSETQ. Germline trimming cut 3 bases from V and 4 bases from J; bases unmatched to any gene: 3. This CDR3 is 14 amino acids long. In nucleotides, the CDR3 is TGCGCCAGCAGCTCCGGGACAGGGGCCACTGAAGCTTTCTTT. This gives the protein CASSSGTGATEAFF.

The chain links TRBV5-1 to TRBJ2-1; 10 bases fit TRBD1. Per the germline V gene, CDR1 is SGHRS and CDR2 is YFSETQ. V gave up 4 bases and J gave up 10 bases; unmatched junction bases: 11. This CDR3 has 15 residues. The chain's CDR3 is CASSPGDRGLGEQFF. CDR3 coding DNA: TGCGCCAGCAGCCCCGGAGACAGGGGGCTCGGAGAGCAGTTCTTC.

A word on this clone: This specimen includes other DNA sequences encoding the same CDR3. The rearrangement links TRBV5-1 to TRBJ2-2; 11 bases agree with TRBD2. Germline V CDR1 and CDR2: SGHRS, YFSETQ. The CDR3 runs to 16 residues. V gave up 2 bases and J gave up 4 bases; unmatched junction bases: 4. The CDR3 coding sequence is TGCGCCAGCAGCTTACGACTAGCGGGAAGCACCGGGGAGCTGTTTTTT. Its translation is CASSLRLAGSTGELFF. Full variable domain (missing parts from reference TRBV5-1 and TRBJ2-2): KAGVTQTPRYLIKTRGQQVTLSCSPISGHRSVSWYQQTPGQGLQFLFEYFSETQRNKGNFPGRFSGRQFSNSRSEMNVSTLELGDSALYLCASSLRLAGSTGELFFGEGSRLTVL.

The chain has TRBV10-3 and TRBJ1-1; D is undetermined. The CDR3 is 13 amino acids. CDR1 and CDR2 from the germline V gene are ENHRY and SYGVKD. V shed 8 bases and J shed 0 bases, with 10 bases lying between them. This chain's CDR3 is CAIAQTMNTEAFF. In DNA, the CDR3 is TGTGCCATCGCCCAGACAATGAACACTGAAGCTTTCTTT.

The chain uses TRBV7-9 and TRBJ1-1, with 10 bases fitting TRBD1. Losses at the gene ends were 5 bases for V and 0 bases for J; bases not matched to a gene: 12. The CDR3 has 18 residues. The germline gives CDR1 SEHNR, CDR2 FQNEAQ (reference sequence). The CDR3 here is CASSKRSPGQGMNTEAFF. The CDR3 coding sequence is TGTGCCAGCAGCAAACGATCACCGGGACAGGGGATGAACACTGAAGCTTTCTTT.